This T cell receptor (beta chain) was captured by sequencing in a study of post-analysis software for immune sequencing data. Study as a whole: Multiple sclerosis in the patients followed relapsing-remitting, secondary progressive and progressive-relapsing courses.

As concerns this clonotype: Its antigen is still unknown.

The library was made from cDNA and included unique molecular identifiers. Input populations of about 0.85 to 11 million T cells gave rise to around 500,000 cDNA molecules. TCRdb re-called the PCR reads through MiXCR, storing one row per CDR3 protein. The table shows about 560,000 distinct CDR3 sequences, with about 40% occurring only once. Study-wide findings and caveats: Among 5 or 6 TRBV segments more frequent in patients than controls were TRBV5-6, TRBV5-1 and TRBV20-1. Relative to controls, patients with multiple sclerosis showed significantly lower normalized Chao1 diversity.

The CDR3 covers 14 residues. Trimming left V 2 bases short and J 6 bases short, with 11 bases between. Germline V gives CDR1 MNHEY, CDR2 SVGAGI. The chain employs TRBV6-5 and TRBJ2-1, with a tentative D call TRBD2 (6 bases). Sequenced input: blood. The sequence was collected from a girl aged 5-17 years with multiple sclerosis. This CDR3 is CASSYSQGGNEQFF. The CDR3, as DNA: TGTGCCAGCAGTTACAGTCAGGGAGGCAATGAGCAGTTCTTC.